The subject of this entry is one TCR beta chain. Deletions cut 2 bases from V and 5 bases from J, with 10 bases between. Germline V gene sequence: CDR1 SGHRS, CDR2 YFSETQ. This CDR3 is built from 13 residues. This sample is part of a study of blood T cell repertoires in COVID-19. Some clones are missing from TCRdb's copy, which holds only in-frame ones; the method was immunoSEQ multiplex PCR. Of about 130,000 clones in the sample, about 91% were seen once. The sequenced sample was peripheral blood. V and J are TRBV5-1 and TRBJ1-2, with D uncertain. The TCR comes from a man in his fifties or sixties with acute or convalescent COVID-19. CDR3 loop: CASSFGQRYGYTF. The DNA for the CDR3 is TGCGCCAGCAGCTTTGGGCAGAGATATGGCTACACCTTC.